These 15 T cell receptor beta chains share one sample of origin, sequenced in a study of graft-versus-host responses after intestinal transplantation. Graft-derived tissue was subjected to processing to liberate intraepithelial and lamina propria lymphocytes. Clones were sequenced by immunoSEQ multiplex PCR, and TCRdb holds only the in-frame ones, with some missing. The repertoire has approximately 16,000 clones, 70% to 85% of them found once; the top ten carry just over 5.5%. The source was ileum tissue, collected 17 days after transplant. These receptors all come from a human patient who received an intestinal transplant, so some T cells may come from the graft donor.

Sample share makes this clone medium-sized. The V call is TRBV4-2, the J call TRBJ1-2; D gene ambiguous. CDR3 size: 15 residues. Trimming cost V 2 bases and J 4 bases, with 14 bases left between them. Germline V gene lookup returns CDR1 LGHNA and CDR2 YNFKEQ. CDR3 amino acids: CASSQSWGGSYGYTF. The CDR3 DNA reads TGTGCCAGCAGCCAAAGTTGGGGAGGTAGCTATGGCTACACCTTC.

This chain uses TRBV10-3 with TRBJ2-7, with 9 positions matching TRBD1. The CDR3 has 14 amino acids. Germline assignment: CDR1 ENHRY and CDR2 SYGVKD. V gave up 6 bases and J gave up 2 bases; unmatched junction bases: 5. CDR3: CAISGQGRTYEQYF. The CDR3 DNA follows: TGTGCCATCAGCGGACAGGGGAGGACCTACGAGCAGTACTTC.

The rearrangement uses TRBV28 and TRBJ2-7, with a weak D call TRBD2 (6 bases). The V end was cut by 11 bases, the J end by 2 bases, with 19 bases between. Germline loops: CDR1 MDHEN, CDR2 SYDVKM. The CDR3 spans 14 residues. The DNA for the CDR3 is TGTGCCGCCCCCTCCGGGACTGCTCCCTACGAGCAGTACTTC. Translating gives CAAPSGTAPYEQYF.

V and J are TRBV6-6 and TRBJ1-1; D unclear. V shed 6 bases and J shed 4 bases, with 15 bases lying between them. CDR1 is MNHNY, CDR2 SVGAGI, per germline (reference sequence). The CDR3 has 14 residues. The CDR3 region has the DNA TGTGCCAGCAGACAATTTTGGGCGGCCACTGAAGCTTTCTTT. Translating it yields CASRQFWAATEAFF.

The rearrangement uses TRBV2 and TRBJ1-2; tentatively, D is TRBD1 (6 bases). CDR1 and CDR2 from the germline V gene are SNHLY and FYNNEI. Trimming cost V 9 bases and J 1 base, with 15 bases left between them. This CDR3 is built from 14 residues. CDR3 region: CASPTGSINYGYTF. The DNA for the CDR3 is TGTGCCAGTCCCACAGGGAGTATTAACTATGGCTACACCTTC.

The V and J genes are TRBV11-1 and TRBJ2-1; D is unclear. The ends were cut back, 6 bases at V and 12 bases at J, with 15 bases in the middle. There are 12 residues in the CDR3. Germline CDR1 SGHAT, CDR2 FQDESV (reference sequence). The CDR3 sequence is CASSSQAGRQFF. DNA of the CDR3: TGTGCCAGCAGTTCACAAGCCGGACGGCAGTTCTTC.

This chain connects TRBV6-5 to TRBJ2-2, with 12 bases matching TRBD2. Germline V gives CDR1 MNHEY, CDR2 SVGAGI. The ends lost 6 bases at V and 9 bases at J; junction bases unmatched: 2. CDR3 length equals 13 residues. The CDR3 bases are TGTGCCAGCAGCGGACTAGCGGGGAGGGAGCTGTTTTTT. Amino acid sequence: CASSGLAGRELFF.

The chain uses TRBV28 and TRBJ2-5; tentative D call: TRBD2 (5 bases). CDR3 length: 14 amino acids. V lost 5 bases and J lost 4, with 14 bases in between. Germline lookup yields CDR1 MDHEN and CDR2 SYDVKM. The CDR3 is CASSEPGGRETQYF. The CDR3 nucleotides read TGTGCCAGCAGTGAACCGGGCGGGCGAGAGACCCAGTACTTC.

This sequence joins TRBV29-1 and TRBJ2-3; TRBD2 matches 9 bases. The trim removed 6 bases at V and 7 bases at J, leaving 11 bases unmatched. The CDR3 has 14 amino acids. Germline V gives CDR1 SQVTM, CDR2 ANQGSEA. The chain's CDR3 is CSVPTSGRPYTQYF. The CDR3 DNA is TGCAGCGTCCCAACTAGCGGGCGCCCATATACGCAGTATTTT.

The CDR3 nucleotides are TGTGCCGGGGGACAGGCCCCAGATACGCAGTATTTT. Translating gives CAGGQAPDTQYF. The chain combines TRBV7-9 with TRBJ2-3; 8 positions agree with TRBD1. This CDR3 spans 12 amino acids. In germline, CDR1 is SEHNR, CDR2 FQNEAQ (reference sequence). The V gene end was trimmed by 11 bases and the J gene end by 4 bases; junction bases not matched to a gene: 5.

The CDR3 here is CASRGLRGTEAFF. The CDR3 DNA sequence: TGTGCCAGCAGGGGACTGCGAGGGACTGAAGCTTTCTTT. V and J are TRBV2 and TRBJ1-1; TRBD1 might be the D (5 bases). The CDR3 extends over 13 amino acids. V was shortened by 6 bases and J by 5 bases, with 13 bases between the two germline ends. CDR1 is SNHLY and CDR2 is FYNNEI in the germline V gene.

The CDR3 is CASSLGGRPSYNEQFF. CDR3 nucleotides: TGCGCCAGCAGCTTGGGTGGGAGGCCCTCCTACAATGAGCAGTTCTTC. The rearrangement uses TRBV5-1 and TRBJ2-1; possible D gene TRBD2, 6 bases. In germline, CDR1 is SGHRS, CDR2 YFSETQ. This CDR3 is 16 amino acids long. Trimming shortened V by 0 bases and J by 0 bases, and 10 bases separated the two germline ends.

This clone was found a few times. The chain links TRBV29-1 to TRBJ1-1; D remains unclear. Trimming removed 7 bases from V and 0 bases from J, with 12 bases in between. The CDR3 runs to 13 residues. From germline, CDR1 is SQVTM and CDR2 ANQGSEA. The CDR3 here is CSGSGHLNTEAFF. DNA for the CDR3: TGCAGCGGCTCCGGGCACTTGAACACTGAAGCTTTCTTT.

The J gene is TRBJ2-1, the V gene TRBV7-2, with D possibly called TRBD1 or TRBD2 (5 bases each). Germline V CDR1 and CDR2: SGHTA, FQGNSA. Trimming shortened V by 5 bases and J by 4 bases, and 12 bases separated the two germline ends. The CDR3 contains 14 residues. CDR3 region: CASSPGTEYNEQFF. DNA for the CDR3: TGTGCCAGCAGCCCAGGGACCGAATACAATGAGCAGTTCTTC. The variable domain in full, with the rest retrieved from reference TRBV7-2 and TRBJ2-1, is GAGVSQSPSNKVTEKGKDVELRCDPISGHTALYWYRQSLGQGLEFLIYFQGNSAPDKSGLPSDRFSAERTGGSVSTLTIQRTQQEDSAVYLCASSPGTEYNEQFFGPGTRLTVL.

The chain employs TRBV11-1 and TRBJ1-2; no clear D gene. CDR3 size: 16 residues. The germline V gene has CDR1 SGHAT and CDR2 FQDESV (reference sequence). Trimming cost V 4 bases and J 5 bases, with 20 bases left between them. The CDR3 sequence is CASSSQDTDGLYGYTF. DNA of the CDR3: TGTGCCAGCAGCTCCCAAGATACGGACGGATTATATGGCTACACCTTC.